Listed here are 3 T cell receptor beta chains from one sample, sequenced in a study of T cell changes during pregnancy in multiple sclerosis. Clones were sequenced by immunoSEQ multiplex PCR, and TCRdb holds only the in-frame ones, with some missing. The sample carries around 45,000 clones, approximately 90% recorded once. Source: CD4+ T cells from peripheral blood mononuclear cells, taken in the third trimester of pregnancy. The receptors stem from a female donor with multiple sclerosis, enrolled in a pregnancy study.

The rearrangement links TRBV5-4 to TRBJ1-2, with 10 bases fitting TRBD1. V lost 0 bases and J lost 5; bases outside the gene matches: 7. CDR3 length: 16 amino acids. Per the germline V gene, CDR1 is SGHNT and CDR2 is YYREEE (reference sequence). CDR3 bases: TGTGCCAGCAGCTTGGTTTTGGGACAGGGGCAATATGGCTACACCTTC. This sequence encodes CASSLVLGQGQYGYTF. Full variable domain (missing parts from reference TRBV5-4 and TRBJ1-2): ETGVTQSPTHLIKTRGQQVTLRCSSQSGHNTVSWYQQALGQGPQFIFQYYREEENGRGNFPPRFSGLQFPNYSSELNVNALELDDSALYLCASSLVLGQGQYGYTFGSGTRLTVV.

The chain employs TRBV6-1 and TRBJ2-2, with 10 bases fitting TRBD2. CDR3 size: 14 residues. Germline V CDR1 and CDR2: MNHNS, SASEGT. Unmatched junction bases numbered 6, after V lost 7 bases and J lost 7 bases. The CDR3 DNA is TGTGCCAGCAATGCGGGACTAGCGATCGGGGAGCTGTTTTTT. Translating it yields CASNAGLAIGELFF.

This chain uses TRBV7-2 with TRBJ1-2; 9 nucleotides align to TRBD1. Looked up from germline, CDR1 is SGHTA and CDR2 is FQGNSA. The CDR3 has 14 residues. The ends lost 4 bases at V and 8 bases at J; junction bases unmatched: 8. The CDR3 bases are TGTGCCAGCAGCTCCGACAGGGGGTGTAGAGGCTACACCTTC. It translates to CASSSDRGCRGYTF. The entire variable domain, with the rest obtained from reference TRBV7-2 and TRBJ1-2, is as follows: GAGVSQSPSNKVTEKGKDVELRCDPISGHTALYWYRQSLGQGLEFLIYFQGNSAPDKSGLPSDRFSAERTGGSVSTLTIQRTQQEDSAVYLCASSSDRGCRGYTFGSGTRLTVV.